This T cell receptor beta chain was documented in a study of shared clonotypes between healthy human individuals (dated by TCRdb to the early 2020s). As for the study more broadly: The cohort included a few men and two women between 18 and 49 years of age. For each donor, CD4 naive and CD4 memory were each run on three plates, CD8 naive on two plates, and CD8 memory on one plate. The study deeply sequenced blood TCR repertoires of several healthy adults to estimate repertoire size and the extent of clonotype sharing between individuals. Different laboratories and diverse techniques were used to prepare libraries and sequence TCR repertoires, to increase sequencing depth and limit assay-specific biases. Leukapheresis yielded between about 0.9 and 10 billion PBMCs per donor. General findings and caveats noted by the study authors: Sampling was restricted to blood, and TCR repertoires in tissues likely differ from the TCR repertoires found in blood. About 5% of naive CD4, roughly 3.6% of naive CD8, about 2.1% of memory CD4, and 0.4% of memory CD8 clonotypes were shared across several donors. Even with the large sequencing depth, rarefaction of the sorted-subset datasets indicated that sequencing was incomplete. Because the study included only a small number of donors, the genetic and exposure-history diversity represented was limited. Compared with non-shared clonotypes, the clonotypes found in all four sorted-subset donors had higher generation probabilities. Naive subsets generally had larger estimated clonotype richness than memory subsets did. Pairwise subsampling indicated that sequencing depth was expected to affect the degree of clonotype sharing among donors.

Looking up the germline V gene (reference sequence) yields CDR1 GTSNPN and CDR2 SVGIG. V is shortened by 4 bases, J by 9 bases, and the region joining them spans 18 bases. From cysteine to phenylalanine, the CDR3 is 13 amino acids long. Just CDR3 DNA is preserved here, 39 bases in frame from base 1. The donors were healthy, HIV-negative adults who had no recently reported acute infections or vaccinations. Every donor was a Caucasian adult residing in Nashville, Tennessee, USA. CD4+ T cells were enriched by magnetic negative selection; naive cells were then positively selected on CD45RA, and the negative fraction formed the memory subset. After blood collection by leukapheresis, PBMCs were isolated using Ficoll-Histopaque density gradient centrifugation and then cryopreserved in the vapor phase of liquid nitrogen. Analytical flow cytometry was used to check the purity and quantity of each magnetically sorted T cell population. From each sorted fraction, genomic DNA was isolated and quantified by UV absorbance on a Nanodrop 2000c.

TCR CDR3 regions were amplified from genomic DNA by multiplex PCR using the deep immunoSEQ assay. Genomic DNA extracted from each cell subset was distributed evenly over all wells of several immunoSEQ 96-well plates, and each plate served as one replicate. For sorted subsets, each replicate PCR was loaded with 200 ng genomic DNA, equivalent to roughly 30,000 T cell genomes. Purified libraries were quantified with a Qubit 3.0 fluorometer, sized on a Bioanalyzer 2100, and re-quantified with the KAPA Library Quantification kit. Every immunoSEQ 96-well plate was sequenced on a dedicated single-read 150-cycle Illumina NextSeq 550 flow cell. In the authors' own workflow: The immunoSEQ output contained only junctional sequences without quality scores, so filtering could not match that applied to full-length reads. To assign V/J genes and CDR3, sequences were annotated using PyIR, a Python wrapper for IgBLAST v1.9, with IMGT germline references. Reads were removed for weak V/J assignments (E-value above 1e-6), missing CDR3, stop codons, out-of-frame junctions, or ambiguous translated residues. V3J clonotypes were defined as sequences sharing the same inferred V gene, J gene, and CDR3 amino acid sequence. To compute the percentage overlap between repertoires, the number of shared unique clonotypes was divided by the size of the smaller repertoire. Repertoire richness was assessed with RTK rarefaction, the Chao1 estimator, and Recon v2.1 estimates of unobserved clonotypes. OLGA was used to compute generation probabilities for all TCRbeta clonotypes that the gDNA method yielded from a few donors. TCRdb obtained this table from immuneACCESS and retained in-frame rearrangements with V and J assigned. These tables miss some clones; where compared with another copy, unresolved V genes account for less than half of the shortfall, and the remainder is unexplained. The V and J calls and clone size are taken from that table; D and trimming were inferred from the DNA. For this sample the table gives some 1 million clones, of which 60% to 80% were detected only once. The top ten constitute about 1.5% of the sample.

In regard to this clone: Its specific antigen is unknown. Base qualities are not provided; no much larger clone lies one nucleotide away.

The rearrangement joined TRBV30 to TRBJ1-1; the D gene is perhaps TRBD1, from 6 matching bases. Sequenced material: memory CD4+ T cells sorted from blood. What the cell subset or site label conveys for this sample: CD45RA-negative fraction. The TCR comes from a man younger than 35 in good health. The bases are TGTGCCTGGACCCTCCAGGACAGATGGCAAGCTTTCTTT. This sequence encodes CAWTLQDRWQAFF.